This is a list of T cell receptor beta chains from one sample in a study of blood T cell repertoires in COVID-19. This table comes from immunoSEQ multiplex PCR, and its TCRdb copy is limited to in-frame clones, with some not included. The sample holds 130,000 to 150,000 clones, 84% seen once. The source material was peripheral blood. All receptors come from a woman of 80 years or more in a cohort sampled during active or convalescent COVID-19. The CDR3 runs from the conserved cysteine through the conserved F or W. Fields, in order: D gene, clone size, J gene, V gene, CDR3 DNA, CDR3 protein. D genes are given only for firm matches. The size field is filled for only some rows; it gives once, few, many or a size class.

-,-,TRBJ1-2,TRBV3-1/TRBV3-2,TGTGCCAGCAGCCAAGGAAACCGCGGCTATGGCTACACCTTC,CASSQGNRGYGYTF
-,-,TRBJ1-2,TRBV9,TGTGCCAGCAGTGCGAATCTCTATGGCTACACCTTC,CASSANLYGYTF
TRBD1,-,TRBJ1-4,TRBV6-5,TGTGCCAGCAGTTTGTTCCCGACAGGGGCCGGGGAAAAACTGTTTTTT,CASSLFPTGAGEKLFF
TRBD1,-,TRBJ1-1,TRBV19,TGTGCCAGTAGTACCCTCGGGACAGGGGGATTTCGGGACACTGAAGCTTTCTTT,CASSTLGTGGFRDTEAFF
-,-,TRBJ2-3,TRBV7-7,TGTGCTAGCAGCAAGGGGTTGGGGGGGCCAGGGACGCAGTATTTT,CASSKGLGGPGTQYF
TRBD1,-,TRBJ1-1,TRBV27,TGTGCCAGCAGGCCTTACAGGGGATTACGGGGCACTGAAGCTTTCTTT,CASRPYRGLRGTEAFF
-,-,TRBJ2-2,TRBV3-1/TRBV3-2,TGTGCCAGCAGCAGCGGACGGACCACCCTTAAGGCCGGGGAGCTGTTTTTT,CASSSGRTTLKAGELFF
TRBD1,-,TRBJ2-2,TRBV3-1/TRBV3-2,TGTGCCAGCAGCCAAAATCAGGACAGGGTATCAGGGGAGCTGTTTTTT,CASSQNQDRVSGELFF
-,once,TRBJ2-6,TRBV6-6,TGTGCCAGCAAAGACACGGCCGTTGGGGCCAACGTCCTGACTTTC,CASKDTAVGANVLTF
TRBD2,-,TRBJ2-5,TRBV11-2,TGTGCCAGCAGCAACCGGGCTAGCGGGGGTCAAGAGACCCAGTACTTC,CASSNRASGGQETQYF
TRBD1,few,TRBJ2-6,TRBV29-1,TGCAGCGGCGGGACAGGGGGAACTGGGGCCAACGTCCTGACTTTC,CSGGTGGTGANVLTF
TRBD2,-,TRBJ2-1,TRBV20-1,TGCAGTGCTAGTTCCGCGACTAGCGGGAATGAGCAGTTCTTC,CSASSATSGNEQFF
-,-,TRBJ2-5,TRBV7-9,TGTGCCAGCAGCTCCCTCCAAGAGACCCAGTACTTC,CASSSLQETQYF
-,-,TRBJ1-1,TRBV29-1,TGCAGCGTTCTCAGCGGCAACATGAACACTGAAGCTTTCTTT,CSVLSGNMNTEAFF
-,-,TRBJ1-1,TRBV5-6,TGTGCCAGCAGCGGCCATGGAGGGATAGGCACTGAAGCTTTCTTT,CASSGHGGIGTEAFF
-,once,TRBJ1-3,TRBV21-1,TGTGCCAGCAGCACCACAGGGCCTCGGAACACCATATATTTT,CASSTTGPRNTIYF
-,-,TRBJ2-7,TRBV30,TGTGCCTGGAGCTCAGGGGGGTATTACGAGCAGTACTTC,CAWSSGGYYEQYF
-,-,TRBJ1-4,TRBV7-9,TGTGCCAGCAGCTTAAACGCCTTGAGTGAAAAACTGTTTTTT,CASSLNALSEKLFF
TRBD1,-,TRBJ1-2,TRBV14,TGTGCCAGCAGCCAAGATCTAGGGGGCCCTAACTATGGCTACACCTTC,CASSQDLGGPNYGYTF
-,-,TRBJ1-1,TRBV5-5,TGTGCCAGCTATCGGATGACAGGAGCTGAAGCTTTCTTT,CASYRMTGAEAFF
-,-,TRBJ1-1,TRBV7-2,TGTGCCAGCAGCTTAGCGGGAGGGGGGTTCACTGAAGCTTTCTTT,CASSLAGGGFTEAFF
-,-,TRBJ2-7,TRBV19,TGTGCCAGTAGTATCGCCGGGACACCCTCCTACGAGCAGTACTTC,CASSIAGTPSYEQYF
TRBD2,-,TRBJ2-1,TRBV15,TGTGCCACCAGCAGCCCGGGGGGAGACAATGAGCAGTTCTTC,CATSSPGGDNEQFF